A single T cell receptor beta chain is shown here with its context. Its antigen is unknown. Each PCR replicate run on unsorted PBMC took in 300 ng DNA, about 30,000 T cell genomes. Sequenced by immunoSEQ multiplex PCR; TCRdb stores in-frame clones only, minus some. The data contain roughly 510,000 clones, about 75% of them singletons. The data originate from a study of shared clonotypes between healthy human individuals. Study details: Participating donors consisted of a couple of women and a few men aged 18 to 49.

Study outcomes and limitations: Blood alone was sampled, and tissue repertoires likely differ.

In unsorted samples, genomic DNA was obtained using tens of millions of PBMCs. This sequence was found in a woman between 40 and 55 years old in good health. Some clones in this sample may be carry-over from other donors' samples. The material sequenced was PBMCs.

For the CDR3, the DNA is TGCGCCAGCAGCTACCTAGCGGATTTCAGCACAGATACGCAGTATTTT. This codes for CASSYLADFSTDTQYF. The chain has TRBV5-1 and TRBJ2-3; 7 bases align to TRBD2. The CDR3 runs 16 residues. From germline, CDR1 is SGHRS and CDR2 YFSETQ. V dropped 3 bases and J dropped 0; count of bases not matched to a gene: 7. Combining the CDR3 with reference TRBV5-1 and TRBJ2-3 gives the whole variable domain KAGVTQTPRYLIKTRGQQVTLSCSPISGHRSVSWYQQTPGQGLQFLFEYFSETQRNKGNFPGRFSGRQFSNSRSEMNVSTLELGDSALYLCASSYLADFSTDTQYFGPGTRLTVL.